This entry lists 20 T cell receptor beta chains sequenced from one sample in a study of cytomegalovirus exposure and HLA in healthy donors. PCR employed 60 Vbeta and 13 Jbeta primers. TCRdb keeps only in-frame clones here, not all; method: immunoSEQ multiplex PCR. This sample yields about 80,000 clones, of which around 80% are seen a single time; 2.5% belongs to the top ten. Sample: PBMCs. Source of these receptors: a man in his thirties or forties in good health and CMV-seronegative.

In nucleotides, the CDR3 is TGTGCCAGCAGCAGTTCCGGGACAGCTAACTATGGCTACACCTTC. This translates into CASSSSGTANYGYTF. V gene TRBV7-8 combines with J gene TRBJ1-2; 7 bases line up with TRBD1. After removal of 5 bases from V and 0 bases from J, the junction contained 6 bases not matched to a gene. Germline lookup yields CDR1 SGHVS and CDR2 FQNEAQ. The CDR3 covers 15 residues.

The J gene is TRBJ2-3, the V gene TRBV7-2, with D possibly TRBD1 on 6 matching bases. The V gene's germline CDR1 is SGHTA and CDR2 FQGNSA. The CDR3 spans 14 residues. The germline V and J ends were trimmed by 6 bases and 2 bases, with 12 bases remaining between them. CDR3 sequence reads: CASRPGQFTDTQYF. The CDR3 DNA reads TGTGCCAGCAGGCCCGGACAGTTCACAGATACGCAGTATTTT.

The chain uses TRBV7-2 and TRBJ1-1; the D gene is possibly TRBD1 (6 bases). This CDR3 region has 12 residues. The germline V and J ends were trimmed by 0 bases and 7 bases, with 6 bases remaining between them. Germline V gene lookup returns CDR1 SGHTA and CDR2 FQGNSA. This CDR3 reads CASSLATGEAFF. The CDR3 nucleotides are TGTGCCAGCAGCTTAGCGACAGGTGAAGCTTTCTTT. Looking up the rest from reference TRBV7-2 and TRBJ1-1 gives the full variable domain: GAGVSQSPSNKVTEKGKDVELRCDPISGHTALYWYRQSLGQGLEFLIYFQGNSAPDKSGLPSDRFSAERTGGSVSTLTIQRTQQEDSAVYLCASSLATGEAFFGQGTRLTVV.

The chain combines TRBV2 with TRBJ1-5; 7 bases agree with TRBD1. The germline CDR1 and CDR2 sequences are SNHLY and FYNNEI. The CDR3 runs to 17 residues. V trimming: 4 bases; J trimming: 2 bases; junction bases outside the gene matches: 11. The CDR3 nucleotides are TGTGCCAGCAGTGGTACCTTAGGGGGCTATGGCAATCAGCCCCAGCATTTT. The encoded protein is CASSGTLGGYGNQPQHF.

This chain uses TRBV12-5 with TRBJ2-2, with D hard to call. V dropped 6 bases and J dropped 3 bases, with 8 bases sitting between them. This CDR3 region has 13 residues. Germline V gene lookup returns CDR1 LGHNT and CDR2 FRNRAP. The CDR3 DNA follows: TGTGCTAGTGGCCTAGATGACACCGGGGAGCTGTTTTTT. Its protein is CASGLDDTGELFF.

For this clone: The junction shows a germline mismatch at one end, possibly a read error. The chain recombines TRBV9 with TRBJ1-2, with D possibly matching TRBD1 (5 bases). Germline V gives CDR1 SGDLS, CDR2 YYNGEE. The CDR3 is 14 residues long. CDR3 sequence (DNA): TGTGCCAGCAGCGCCGGGGGGGGAGTTTGGGGCTACCCCTTC. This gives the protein CASSAGGGVWGYPF.

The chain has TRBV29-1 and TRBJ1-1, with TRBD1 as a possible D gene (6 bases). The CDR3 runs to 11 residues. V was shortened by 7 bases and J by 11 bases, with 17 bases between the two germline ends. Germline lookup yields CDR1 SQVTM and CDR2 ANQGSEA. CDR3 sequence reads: CSALTGIYAFF. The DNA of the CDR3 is TGCAGCGCACTGACAGGTATATACGCTTTCTTT.

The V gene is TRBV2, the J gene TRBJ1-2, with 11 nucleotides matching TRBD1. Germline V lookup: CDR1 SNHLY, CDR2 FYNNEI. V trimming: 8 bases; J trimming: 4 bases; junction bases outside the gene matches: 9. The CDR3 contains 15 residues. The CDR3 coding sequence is TGTGCCAGCCGCAGCGGGACAGGGGGACCCTATGGCTACACCTTC. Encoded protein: CASRSGTGGPYGYTF.

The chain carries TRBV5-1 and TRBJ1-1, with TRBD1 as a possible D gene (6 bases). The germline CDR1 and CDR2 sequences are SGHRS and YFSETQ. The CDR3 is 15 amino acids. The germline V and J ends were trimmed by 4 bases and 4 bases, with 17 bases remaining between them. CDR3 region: CASSPGAGGSTEAFF. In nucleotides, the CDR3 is TGCGCCAGCAGCCCGGGGGCGGGGGGAAGCACTGAAGCTTTCTTT.

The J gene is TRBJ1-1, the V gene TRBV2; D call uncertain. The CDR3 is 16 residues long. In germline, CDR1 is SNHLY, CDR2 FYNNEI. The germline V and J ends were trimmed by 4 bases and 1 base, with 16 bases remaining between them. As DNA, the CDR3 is TGTGCCAGCAGTGGGGTAGGCTCCAGGCAGAACACTGAAGCTTTCTTT. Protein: CASSGVGSRQNTEAFF.

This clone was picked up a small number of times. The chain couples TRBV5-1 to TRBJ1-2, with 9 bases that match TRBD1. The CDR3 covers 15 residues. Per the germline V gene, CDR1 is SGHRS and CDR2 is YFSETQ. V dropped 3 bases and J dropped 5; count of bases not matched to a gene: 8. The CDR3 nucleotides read TGCGCCAGCAGCTCGGGAACAGGGGGCGCTTATGGCTACACCTTC. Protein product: CASSSGTGGAYGYTF.

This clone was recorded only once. CDR3 sequence: CASSQDDRVGPDTQYF. Written as DNA, the CDR3 is TGTGCCAGCAGTCAGGACGACAGGGTTGGCCCAGATACGCAGTATTTT. The chain uses TRBV5-6 and TRBJ2-3, with 7 nucleotides matching TRBD1. The CDR3 has 16 residues. Losses at the gene ends were 5 bases for V and 4 bases for J; bases not matched to a gene: 13. Germline loops: CDR1 SGHDT, CDR2 YYEEEE.

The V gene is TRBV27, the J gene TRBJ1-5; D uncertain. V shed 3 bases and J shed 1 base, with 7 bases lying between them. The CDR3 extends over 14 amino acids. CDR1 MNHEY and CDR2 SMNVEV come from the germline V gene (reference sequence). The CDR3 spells CASSFGLSNQPQHF. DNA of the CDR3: TGTGCCAGCAGTTTCGGACTCAGCAATCAGCCCCAGCATTTT.

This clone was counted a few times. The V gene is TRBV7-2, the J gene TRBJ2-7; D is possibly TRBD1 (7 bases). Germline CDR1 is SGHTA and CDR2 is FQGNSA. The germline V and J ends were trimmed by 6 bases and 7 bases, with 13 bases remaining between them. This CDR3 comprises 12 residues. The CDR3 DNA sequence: TGTGCCAGCAGTACCAGGGGGGTGGAGCAGTACTTC. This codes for CASSTRGVEQYF.

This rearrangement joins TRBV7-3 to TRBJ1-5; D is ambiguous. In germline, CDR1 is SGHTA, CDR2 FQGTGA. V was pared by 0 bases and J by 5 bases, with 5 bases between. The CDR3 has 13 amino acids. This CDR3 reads CASSLTRDQPQHF. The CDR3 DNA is TGTGCCAGCAGCTTAACCCGAGATCAGCCCCAGCATTTT.

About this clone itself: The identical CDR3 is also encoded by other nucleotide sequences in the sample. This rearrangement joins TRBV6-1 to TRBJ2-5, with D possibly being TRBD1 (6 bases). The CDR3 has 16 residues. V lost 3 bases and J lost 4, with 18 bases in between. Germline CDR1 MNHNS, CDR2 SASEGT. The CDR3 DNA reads TGTGCCAGCAGTGACCTATACAGGGAGAGGGGAGAGACCCAGTACTTC. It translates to CASSDLYRERGETQYF.

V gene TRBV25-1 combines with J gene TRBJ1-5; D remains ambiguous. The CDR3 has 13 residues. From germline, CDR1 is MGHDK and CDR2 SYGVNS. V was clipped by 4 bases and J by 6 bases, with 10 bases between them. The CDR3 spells CASSGLGGQPQHF. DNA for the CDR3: TGTGCCAGCAGTGGACTAGGAGGTCAGCCCCAGCATTTT.

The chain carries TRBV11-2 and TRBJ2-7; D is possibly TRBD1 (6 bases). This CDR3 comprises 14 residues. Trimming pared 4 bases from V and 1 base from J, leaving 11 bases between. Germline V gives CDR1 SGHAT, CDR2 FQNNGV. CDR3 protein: CASSSPGQSYEQYF. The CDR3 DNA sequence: TGTGCCAGCAGCTCCCCGGGACAATCCTACGAGCAGTACTTC. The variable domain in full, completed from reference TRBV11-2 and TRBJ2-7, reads EAGVAQSPRYKIIEKRQSVAFWCNPISGHATLYWYQQILGQGPKLLIQFQNNGVVDDSQLPKDRFSAERLKGVDSTLKIQPAKLEDSAVYLCASSSPGQSYEQYFGPGTRLTVT.

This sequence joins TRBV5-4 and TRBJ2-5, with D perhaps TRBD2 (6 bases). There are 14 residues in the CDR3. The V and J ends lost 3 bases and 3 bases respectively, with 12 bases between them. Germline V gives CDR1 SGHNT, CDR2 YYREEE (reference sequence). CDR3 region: CASSSGGEEETQYF. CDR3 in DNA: TGTGCCAGCAGCTCGGGCGGGGAAGAAGAGACCCAGTACTTC. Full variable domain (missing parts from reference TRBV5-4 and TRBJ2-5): ETGVTQSPTHLIKTRGQQVTLRCSSQSGHNTVSWYQQALGQGPQFIFQYYREEENGRGNFPPRFSGLQFPNYSSELNVNALELDDSALYLCASSSGGEEETQYFGPGTRLLVL.

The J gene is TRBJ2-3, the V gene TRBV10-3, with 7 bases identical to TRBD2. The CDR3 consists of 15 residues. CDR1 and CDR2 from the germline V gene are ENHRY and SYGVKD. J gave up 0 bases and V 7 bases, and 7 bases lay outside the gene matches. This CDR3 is CAIKRAGLSTDTQYF. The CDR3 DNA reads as TGTGCCATCAAAAGAGCGGGACTCAGCACAGATACGCAGTATTTT.